These 9 T cell receptor beta chains came from one sample sequenced in a study of T cell responses to AZD1222 COVID-19 vaccine. This table comes from immunoSEQ multiplex PCR, and its TCRdb copy is limited to in-frame clones, with some not included. Of more than 110,000 clones listed, 85% to 90% are singletons. Sequenced here: peripheral blood, sampled on day 0 of AZD1222 vaccination. The receptors were gathered from an adult in good health.

The chain recombines TRBV20-1 with TRBJ2-7; D remains ambiguous. The ends were cut back, 4 bases at V and 4 bases at J, with 5 bases in the middle. Germline V CDR1 and CDR2: DFQATT, SNEGSKA (reference sequence). This CDR3 is built from 10 residues. The CDR3, as DNA: TGCAGTGCTATGGCGTACGAGCAGTACTTC. Encoded protein: CSAMAYEQYF.

The CDR3 DNA follows: TGTGCCTGGAGTGTTTTAGTTACAGATACGCAGTATTTT. Protein product: CAWSVLVTDTQYF. This chain joins TRBV30 and TRBJ2-3, with D unclear. This CDR3 has 13 residues. V lost 0 bases to trimming and J lost 3 bases, with 7 bases between them. CDR1 and CDR2 (germline): GTSNPN, SVGIG (reference sequence).

The chain couples TRBV7-2 to TRBJ2-7; D is uncertain. Germline V CDR1 and CDR2: SGHTA, FQGNSA. The CDR3 length is 13 residues. V was trimmed by 8 bases and J by 0 bases, leaving 11 bases between them. The chain's CDR3 is CASAVTVSYEQYF. The CDR3 coding sequence is TGTGCCAGCGCAGTGACGGTCTCCTACGAGCAGTACTTC.

The chain uses TRBV29-1 and TRBJ1-2; perhaps TRBD1 as D (5 bases). CDR3 length: 14 amino acids. Trimming took 4 bases from V and 5 from J, leaving 17 bases between them. Germline V CDR1 and CDR2: SQVTM, ANQGSEA. CDR3 sequence reads: CSVGSTAGQYGYTF. As DNA, the CDR3 is TGCAGCGTTGGGTCGACGGCAGGGCAGTATGGCTACACCTTC.

The J gene is TRBJ1-2, the V gene TRBV2; D possibly corresponds to TRBD1 (5 bases). The germline V gene has CDR1 SNHLY and CDR2 FYNNEI. Trimming stripped 2 bases from V and 4 bases from J, with 11 bases between. There are 14 residues in the CDR3. As DNA, the CDR3 is TGTGCCAGCAGTGAAAACGGGGGGGGCTATGGCTACACCTTC. It codes for CASSENGGGYGYTF.

This clone has only one observation. V usage is TRBV9 and J usage is TRBJ1-1; D is possibly TRBD1 (5 bases). Germline CDR1 is SGDLS and CDR2 is YYNGEE. This CDR3 comprises 14 residues. The ends were cut back, 6 bases at V and 1 base at J, with 13 bases in the middle. CDR3 coding DNA: TGTGCCAGCAACCCGTCCGGACAGAACACTGAAGCTTTCTTT. Encoded protein: CASNPSGQNTEAFF.

The chain recombines TRBV12-3 or TRBV12-4 with TRBJ2-2; D unresolved. The CDR3 runs to 12 residues. V was cut by 9 bases and J by 4 bases, with 9 bases left in between. CDR3 loop: CASRSGTGELFF. CDR3 sequence (DNA): TGTGCCAGTCGTAGTGGCACCGGGGAGCTGTTTTTT.

A single count supports this clone. V usage is TRBV7-2 and J usage is TRBJ2-7; 9 nucleotides line up with TRBD2. The germline V gene has CDR1 SGHTA and CDR2 FQGNSA. This CDR3 comprises 14 residues. V trimming: 5 bases; J trimming: 7 bases; junction bases outside the gene matches: 9. Here the CDR3 DNA reads TGTGCCAGCAGCCTCTCCCCTCTAGCGGGAGAGCAGTACTTC. This gives the protein CASSLSPLAGEQYF.

This clone was counted a single time. V and J are TRBV19 and TRBJ1-4; the D gene is possibly TRBD1 (5 bases). Germline assignment: CDR1 LNHDA and CDR2 SQIVND (reference sequence). The CDR3 spans 16 residues. V was cut by 3 bases and J by 0 bases, with 11 bases left in between. Written as DNA, the CDR3 is TGTGCCAGTAGTATTAGGGGCCGGACAACTAATGAAAAACTGTTTTTT. This codes for CASSIRGRTTNEKLFF.